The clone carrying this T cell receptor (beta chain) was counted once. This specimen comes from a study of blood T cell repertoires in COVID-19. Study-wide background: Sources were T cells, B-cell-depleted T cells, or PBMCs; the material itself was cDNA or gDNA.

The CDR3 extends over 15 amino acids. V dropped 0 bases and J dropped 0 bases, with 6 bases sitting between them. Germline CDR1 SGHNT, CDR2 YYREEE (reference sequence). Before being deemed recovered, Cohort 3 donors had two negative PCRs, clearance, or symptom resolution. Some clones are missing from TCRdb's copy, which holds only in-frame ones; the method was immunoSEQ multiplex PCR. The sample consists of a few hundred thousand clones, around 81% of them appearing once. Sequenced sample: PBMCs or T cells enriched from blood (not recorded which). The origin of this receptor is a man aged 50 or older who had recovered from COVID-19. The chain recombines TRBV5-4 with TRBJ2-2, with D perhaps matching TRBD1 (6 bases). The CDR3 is CASSLGTANTGELFF. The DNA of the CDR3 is TGTGCCAGCAGCTTGGGGACAGCGAACACCGGGGAGCTGTTTTTT. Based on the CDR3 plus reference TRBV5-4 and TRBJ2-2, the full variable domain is ETGVTQSPTHLIKTRGQQVTLRCSSQSGHNTVSWYQQALGQGPQFIFQYYREEENGRGNFPPRFSGLQFPNYSSELNVNALELDDSALYLCASSLGTANTGELFFGEGSRLTVL.